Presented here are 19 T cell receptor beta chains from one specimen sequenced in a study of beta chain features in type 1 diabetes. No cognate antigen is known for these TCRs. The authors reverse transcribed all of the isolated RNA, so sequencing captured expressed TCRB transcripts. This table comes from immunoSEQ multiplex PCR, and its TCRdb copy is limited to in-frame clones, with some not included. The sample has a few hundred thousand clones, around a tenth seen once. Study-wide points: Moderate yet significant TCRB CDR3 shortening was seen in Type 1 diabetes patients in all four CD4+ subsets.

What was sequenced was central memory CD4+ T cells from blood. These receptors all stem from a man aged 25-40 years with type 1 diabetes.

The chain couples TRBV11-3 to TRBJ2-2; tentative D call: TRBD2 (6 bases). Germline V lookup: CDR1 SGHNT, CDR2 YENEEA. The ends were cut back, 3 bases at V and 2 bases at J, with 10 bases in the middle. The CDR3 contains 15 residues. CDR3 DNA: TGTGCCAGCAGCTTGGGGACTTATAACACCGGGGAGCTGTTTTTT. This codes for CASSLGTYNTGELFF.

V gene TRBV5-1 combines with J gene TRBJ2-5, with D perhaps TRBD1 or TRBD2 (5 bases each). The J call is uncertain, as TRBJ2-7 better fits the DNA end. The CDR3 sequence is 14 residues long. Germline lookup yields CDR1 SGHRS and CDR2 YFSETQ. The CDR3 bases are TGCGCCAGCAGCCTGGGACCTGGATCCTACGAGCAGTACTTC. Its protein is CASSLGPGSYEQYF.

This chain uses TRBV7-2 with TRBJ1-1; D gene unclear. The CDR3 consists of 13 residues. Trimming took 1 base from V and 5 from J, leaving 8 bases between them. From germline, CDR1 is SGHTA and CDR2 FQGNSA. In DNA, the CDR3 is TGTGCCAGCAGCTTAGAAAGCAGGACTGAAGCTTTCTTT. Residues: CASSLESRTEAFF.

For the CDR3, the DNA is TGTGCCAGCTCACCACCGGTAGGGCCACGCGGCTACACCTTC. This sequence encodes CASSPPVGPRGYTF. The rearrangement uses TRBV18 and TRBJ1-2; D is unclear. The germline CDR1 and CDR2 sequences are KGHSH and LQKENI. Trimming pared 0 bases from V and 8 bases from J, leaving 13 bases between. This CDR3 is 14 amino acids long.

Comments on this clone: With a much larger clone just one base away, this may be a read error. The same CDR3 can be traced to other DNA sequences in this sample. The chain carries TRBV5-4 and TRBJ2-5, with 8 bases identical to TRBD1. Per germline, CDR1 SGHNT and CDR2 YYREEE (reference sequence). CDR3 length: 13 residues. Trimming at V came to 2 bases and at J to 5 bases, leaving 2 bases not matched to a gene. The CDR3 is CASSLQGEETQYF. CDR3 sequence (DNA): TGTGCCAGCAGCTTACAGGGGGAGGAGACCCAGTACTTC.

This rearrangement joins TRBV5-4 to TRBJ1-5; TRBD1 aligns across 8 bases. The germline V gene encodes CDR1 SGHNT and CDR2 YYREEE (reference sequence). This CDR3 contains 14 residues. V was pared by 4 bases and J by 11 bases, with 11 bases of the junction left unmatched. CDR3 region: CASSRDRSGGTQHF. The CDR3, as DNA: TGTGCCAGCAGCCGGGACAGGTCCGGCGGAACCCAGCATTTT.

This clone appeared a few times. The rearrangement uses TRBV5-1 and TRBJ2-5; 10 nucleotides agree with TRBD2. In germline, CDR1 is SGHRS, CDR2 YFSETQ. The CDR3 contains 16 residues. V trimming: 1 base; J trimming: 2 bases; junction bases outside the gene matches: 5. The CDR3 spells CASSLRSSGSQETQYF. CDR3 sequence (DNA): TGCGCCAGCAGCTTGAGGTCTAGCGGGAGTCAAGAGACCCAGTACTTC.

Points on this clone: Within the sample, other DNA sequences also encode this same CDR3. The CDR3 spells CASSYGQGAYSSTDTQYF. In DNA, the CDR3 is TGCGCCAGCAGCTACGGACAGGGTGCTTATTCTAGCACAGATACGCAGTATTTT. The J gene is TRBJ2-3, the V gene TRBV5-1; 8 nucleotides agree with TRBD1. The CDR3 covers 18 residues. CDR1 SGHRS and CDR2 YFSETQ come from the germline V gene. Germline trimming cut 3 bases from V and 0 bases from J; bases unmatched to any gene: 12.

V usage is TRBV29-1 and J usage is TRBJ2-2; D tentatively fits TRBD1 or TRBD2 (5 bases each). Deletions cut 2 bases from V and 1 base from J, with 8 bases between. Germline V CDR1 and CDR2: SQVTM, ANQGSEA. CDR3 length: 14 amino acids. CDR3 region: CSVERDLNTGELFF. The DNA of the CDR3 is TGCAGCGTTGAAAGGGACCTGAACACCGGGGAGCTGTTTTTT.

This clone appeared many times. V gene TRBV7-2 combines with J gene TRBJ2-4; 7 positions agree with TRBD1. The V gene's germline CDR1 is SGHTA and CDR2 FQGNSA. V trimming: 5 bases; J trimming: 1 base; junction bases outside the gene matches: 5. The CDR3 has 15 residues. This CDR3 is CASSAIQGAKNIQYF. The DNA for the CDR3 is TGTGCCAGCAGCGCCATACAGGGGGCCAAAAACATTCAGTACTTC.

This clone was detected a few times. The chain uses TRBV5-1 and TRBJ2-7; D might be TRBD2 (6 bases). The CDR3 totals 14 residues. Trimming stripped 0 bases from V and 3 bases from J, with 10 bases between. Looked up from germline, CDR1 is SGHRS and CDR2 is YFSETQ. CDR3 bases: TGCGCCAGCAGCTTGGAGGAGGGGAACTACGAGCAGTACTTC. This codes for CASSLEEGNYEQYF.

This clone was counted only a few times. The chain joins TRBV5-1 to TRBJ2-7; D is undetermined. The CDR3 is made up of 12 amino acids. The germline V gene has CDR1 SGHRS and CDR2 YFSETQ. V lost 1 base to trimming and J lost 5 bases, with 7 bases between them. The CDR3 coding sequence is TGCGCCAGCAGCTTGCTGTCCCACGAGCAGTACTTC. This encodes CASSLLSHEQYF.

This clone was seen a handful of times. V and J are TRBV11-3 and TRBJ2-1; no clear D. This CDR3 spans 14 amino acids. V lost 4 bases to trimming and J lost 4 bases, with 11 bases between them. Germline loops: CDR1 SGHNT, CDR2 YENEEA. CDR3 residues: CASSSQDKYNEQFF. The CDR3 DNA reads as TGTGCCAGCAGCTCCCAGGATAAGTACAATGAGCAGTTCTTC.

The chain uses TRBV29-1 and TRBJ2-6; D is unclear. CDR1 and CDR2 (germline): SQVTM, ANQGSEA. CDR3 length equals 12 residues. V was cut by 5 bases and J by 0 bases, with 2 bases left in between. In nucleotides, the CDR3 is TGCAGCGTTTTCTCTGGGGCCAACGTCCTGACTTTC. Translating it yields CSVFSGANVLTF.

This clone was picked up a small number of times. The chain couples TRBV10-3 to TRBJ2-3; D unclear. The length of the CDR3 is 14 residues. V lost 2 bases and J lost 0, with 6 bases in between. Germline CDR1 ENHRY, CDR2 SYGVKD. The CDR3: CAISESASTDTQYF. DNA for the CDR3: TGTGCCATCAGTGAGAGCGCTAGCACAGATACGCAGTATTTT.

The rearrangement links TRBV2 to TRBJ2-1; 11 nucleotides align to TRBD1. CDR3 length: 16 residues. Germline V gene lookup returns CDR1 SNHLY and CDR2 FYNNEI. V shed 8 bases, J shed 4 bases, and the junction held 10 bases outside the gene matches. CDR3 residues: CASVTDRGPRYNEQFF. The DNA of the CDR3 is TGTGCCAGCGTGACGGACAGGGGGCCTCGTTACAATGAGCAGTTCTTC. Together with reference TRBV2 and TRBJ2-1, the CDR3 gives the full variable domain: EPEVTQTPSHQVTQMGQEVILRCVPISNHLYFYWYRQILGQKVEFLVSFYNNEISEKSEIFDDQFSVERPDGSNFTLKIRSTKLEDSAMYFCASVTDRGPRYNEQFFGPGTRLTVL.

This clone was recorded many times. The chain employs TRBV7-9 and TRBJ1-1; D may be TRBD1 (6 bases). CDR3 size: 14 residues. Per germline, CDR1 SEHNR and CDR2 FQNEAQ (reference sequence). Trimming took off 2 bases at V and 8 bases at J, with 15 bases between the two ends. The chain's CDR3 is CASSLFSEGTEAFF. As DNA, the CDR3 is TGTGCCAGCAGCTTATTCTCCGAGGGGACAGAAGCTTTCTTT.

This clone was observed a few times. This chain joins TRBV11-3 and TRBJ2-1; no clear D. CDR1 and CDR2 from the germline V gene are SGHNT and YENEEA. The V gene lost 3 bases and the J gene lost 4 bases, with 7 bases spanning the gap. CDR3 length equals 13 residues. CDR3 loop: CASSFDLYNEQFF. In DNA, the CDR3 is TGTGCCAGCAGCTTCGACCTTTACAATGAGCAGTTCTTC.

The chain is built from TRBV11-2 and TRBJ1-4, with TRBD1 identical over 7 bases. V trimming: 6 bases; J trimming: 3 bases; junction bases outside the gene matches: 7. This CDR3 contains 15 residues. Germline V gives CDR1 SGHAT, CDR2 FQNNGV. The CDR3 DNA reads TGTGCCAGCAGTCGACAGGGCTGGTCTAATGAAAAACTGTTTTTT. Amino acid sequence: CASSRQGWSNEKLFF.